A selection of T cell receptor beta chains follows, all from one sample in a study of CD8 T cells in ankylosing spondylitis. TCRdb re-analysed the 5' RACE reads in MiXCR, keeping a single row per CDR3 protein. The table has about 220,000 distinct CDR3 sequences, about 10% seen once. The sequencing input was blood, either unsorted or a sorted T cell fraction (not recorded which). Receptors were obtained from a male donor with ankylosing spondylitis or in good health (not recorded which). The CDR3 runs from the conserved cysteine through the conserved F or W. The order of the fields is D gene, J gene, V gene, clone size, CDR3 protein, CDR3 DNA. The D gene is left open where the match is weak. Rows give clone size only sometimes, using once, few, many, or a class for an expanded clone.

>NA|TRBJ2-1|TRBV21-1|few
CASVGDRDYNEQFF
TGTGCCAGCGTAGGGGACAGGGACTACAATGAGCAGTTCTTC
>NA|TRBJ2-2|TRBV3-1|NA
CASSQDSLYTGELFF
TGTGCCAGCAGCCAAGATTCCCTCTACACCGGGGAGCTGTTTTTT
>TRBD2|TRBJ2-1|TRBV6-1|few
CASSKAGGSMYEQFF
TGTGCCAGCAGTAAGGCGGGGGGTTCTATGTATGAGCAGTTCTTC
>TRBD1|TRBJ1-2|TRBV12-3/TRBV12-4|few
CASSTGGTNPNYGYTF
TGTGCCAGCAGTACAGGGGGCACAAACCCTAACTATGGCTACACCTTC
>TRBD1|TRBJ2-5|TRBV19|few
CASSPTGAQETQYF
TGTGCCAGTAGTCCGACAGGGGCTCAAGAGACCCAGTACTTC
>NA|TRBJ2-7|TRBV14|NA
CASSQVRRGATYEQYF
TGTGCCAGCAGCCAAGTAAGGAGGGGCGCAACCTACGAGCAGTACTTC
>NA|TRBJ2-1|TRBV7-2|NA
CASSGVGGPQNEQFF
TGTGCCAGCAGCGGAGTGGGAGGACCCCAAAATGAGCAGTTCTTC
>NA|TRBJ2-7|TRBV11-1|NA
CASSLSHRAYEQYF
TGTGCCAGCAGCTTATCTCACAGGGCCTACGAGCAGTACTTC
>NA|TRBJ2-3|TRBV20-1|many
CSAREGLTDTQYF
TGCAGTGCTAGAGAGGGCCTCACAGATACGCAGTATTTT
>NA|TRBJ1-5|TRBV9|many
CASSADSSNQPQHF
TGTGCCAGCAGCGCCGACAGTAGCAATCAGCCCCAGCATTTT
>NA|TRBJ2-3|TRBV14|NA
CASSQGLSTDTQYF
TGTGCCAGCAGCCAAGGTTTGAGCACAGATACGCAGTATTTT
>NA|TRBJ1-4|TRBV20-1|many
CSATTPTTNEKLFF
TGCAGTGCTACAACTCCTACAACTAATGAAAAACTGTTTTTT
>TRBD1|TRBJ2-5|TRBV5-5|many
CASSWGTGGSGETQYF
TGTGCCAGCAGCTGGGGGACAGGGGGAAGTGGAGAGACCCAGTACTTC
>NA|TRBJ2-5|TRBV4-2|many
CASSGLTQETQYF
TGTGCCAGCAGCGGATTGACTCAAGAGACCCAGTACTTC
>NA|TRBJ2-4|TRBV6-1|many
CASSAGTLAKNIQYF
TGTGCCAGCAGCGCTGGGACTTTAGCCAAAAACATTCAGTACTTC
>NA|TRBJ1-4|TRBV19|NA
CASSNRRVLAGEKLFF
TGTGCCAGTAGTAACCGCAGGGTCCTAGCTGGAGAAAAACTGTTTTTT
>NA|TRBJ1-2|TRBV6-1|many
CASSEIGMLYTF
TGTGCCAGCAGTGAAATTGGCATGCTGTACACCTTC
>NA|TRBJ2-1|TRBV7-6|many
CASSLAVQWNEQFF
TGTGCCAGCAGCTTAGCGGTTCAATGGAATGAGCAGTTCTTC
>TRBD1|TRBJ1-6|TRBV12-3/TRBV12-4|many
CASSFKDRGSPLHF
TGTGCCAGCAGTTTCAAGGACAGGGGTTCACCCCTCCACTTT
>TRBD2|TRBJ2-3|TRBV5-1|few
CASSLDPHLLAGGSTDTQYF
TGCGCCAGCAGCTTGGATCCCCATTTACTAGCGGGGGGGAGCACAGATACGCAGTATTTT
>NA|TRBJ2-7|TRBV2|many
CASSEPGIYEQYF
TGTGCCAGCAGTGAACCAGGGATCTACGAGCAGTACTTC
>NA|TRBJ2-2|TRBV19|few
CASSQSSRVKDTGELFF
TGTGCCAGTAGCCAATCTAGCCGGGTCAAGGACACCGGGGAGCTGTTTTTT
>TRBD1|TRBJ2-3|TRBV12-3/TRBV12-4|many
CRDRVRRNTQYF
TGCCGGGACAGGGTCCGCCGGAATACGCAGTATTTT
>NA|TRBJ1-2|TRBV11-2|many
CASSLDPSGGYTF
TGTGCCAGCAGCTTAGATCCCTCGGGTGGCTACACCTTC
>TRBD2|TRBJ2-2|TRBV12-3/TRBV12-4|many
CASSLRGGGTGELFF
TGTGCCAGCAGTCTCCGGGGGGGCGGCACCGGGGAGCTGTTTTTT
>NA|TRBJ1-6|TRBV7-2|NA
CASSLIRSPLHF
TGTGCCAGCAGCTTAATCCGCTCACCCCTCCACTTT
>NA|TRBJ2-4|TRBV20-1|many
CSAGRKILAKNIQYF
TGCAGTGCCGGGCGCAAGATCCTGGCCAAAAACATTCAGTACTTC
>TRBD1|TRBJ2-7|TRBV5-6|many
CASSSEVGTGGEQYF
TGTGCCAGCAGCTCTGAAGTTGGGACAGGGGGCGAGCAGTACTTC
>NA|TRBJ1-5|TRBV5-1|many
CASSLDFSSNQPQHF
TGCGCCAGCAGCTTGGACTTTTCTAGCAATCAGCCCCAGCATTTT
>NA|TRBJ2-7|TRBV5-1|NA
CVSSLDEGSYEQYF
TGCGTCAGCAGCTTGGACGAGGGATCCTACGAGCAGTACTTC
>NA|TRBJ2-1|TRBV24-1|NA
CATSDRGRRWFF
TGTGCCACCAGTGATCGGGGACGCAGGTGGTTCTTC
>NA|TRBJ1-4|TRBV27|few
CASRYSQGGGLFF
TGTGCCAGCAGATACTCGCAGGGAGGGGGTCTGTTTTTT
>NA|TRBJ2-2|TRBV4-1|NA
CASSQERRQTGELFF
TGCGCCAGCAGCCAAGAGCGCAGACAGACCGGGGAGCTGTTTTTT
>NA|TRBJ1-1|TRBV7-2|many
CASSFGGVNTEAFF
TGTGCCAGCAGCTTCGGGGGGGTGAACACTGAAGCTTTCTTT
>NA|TRBJ2-3|TRBV20-1|few
CSARADSDTQYF
TGCAGTGCTAGAGCGGACTCTGATACGCAGTATTTT
>NA|TRBJ1-1|TRBV5-1|NA
CASSLGRDPNTEAFF
TGCGCCAGCAGCTTGGGAAGGGACCCCAACACTGAAGCTTTCTTT
>TRBD2|TRBJ2-3|TRBV5-1|NA
CASSLVAGGGTDTQYF
TGCGCCAGCAGCTTGGTTGCGGGGGGAGGCACAGATACGCAGTATTTT
>NA|TRBJ1-3|TRBV7-8|many
CASSLVAGTSGNTIYF
TGTGCCAGCAGCTTAGTGGCCGGGACCTCTGGAAACACCATATATTTT
>TRBD1|TRBJ2-3|TRBV12-3/TRBV12-4|NA
CASKQGVADTQYF
TGTGCCAGTAAACAGGGGGTCGCAGATACGCAGTATTTT
>NA|TRBJ1-3|TRBV18|few
CASSPADPSGNTIYF
TGTGCCAGCTCACCAGCGGACCCCTCGGGAAACACCATATATTTT
>NA|TRBJ2-5|TRBV6-5|many
CASSYSWVGETQYF
TGTGCCAGCAGTTACTCTTGGGTTGGGGAGACCCAGTACTTC
>NA|TRBJ1-2|TRBV6-1|many
CASSLNRDGGYGYTF
TGTGCCAGCAGTCTCAATCGGGACGGGGGCTATGGCTACACCTTC
>NA|TRBJ2-3|TRBV14|many
CASSPWGTGKGTQYF
TGTGCCAGCAGCCCCTGGGGAACGGGTAAGGGGACGCAGTATTTT